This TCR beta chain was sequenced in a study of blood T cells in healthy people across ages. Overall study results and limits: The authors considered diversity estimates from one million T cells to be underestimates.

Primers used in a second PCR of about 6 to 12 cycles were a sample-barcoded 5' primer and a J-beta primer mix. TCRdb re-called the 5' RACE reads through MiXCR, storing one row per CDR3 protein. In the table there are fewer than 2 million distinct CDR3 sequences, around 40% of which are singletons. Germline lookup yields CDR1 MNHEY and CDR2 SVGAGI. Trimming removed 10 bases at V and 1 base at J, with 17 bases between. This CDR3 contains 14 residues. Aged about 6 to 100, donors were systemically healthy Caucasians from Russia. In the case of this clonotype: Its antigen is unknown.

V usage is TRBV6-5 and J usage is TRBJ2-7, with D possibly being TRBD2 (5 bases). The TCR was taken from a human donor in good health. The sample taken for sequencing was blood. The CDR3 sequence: CATRRTTTSYEQYF. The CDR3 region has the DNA TGTGCCACCCGAAGGACGACTACGTCCTACGAGCAGTACTTC.